A selection of T cell receptor beta chains follows, all from one sample in a study of T cells in localized non-small cell lung cancer. Some clones are missing from TCRdb's copy, which holds only in-frame ones; the method was immunoSEQ multiplex PCR. There are about 31,000 clones in the sample; 89% occur only once, and approximately 10% lies in the top ten. This material consisted of peripheral blood, taken before any cancer treatment. These receptors were taken from a woman aged 35 to 70 with stage I lung adenocarcinoma. CDR3s include the opening cysteine and the closing phenylalanine or tryptophan. The order of the fields is V gene, CDR3 protein.

>TRBV30
CAWEQSDRGTYEQYF
>TRBV6-5
CASRTSGTGELFF
>TRBV27
CASSFRALAGSRTDTQYF
>TRBV7-2
CASSLAQGARTEAFF
>TRBV6-1
CASSRAASNQPQHF
>TRBV10-3
CATREGVGYTF
>TRBV28
CASSLSQGSSEAFF
>TRBV28
CASSTGTGGAGGELFF
>TRBV28
CASSSLAGGAWGYTF
>TRBV4-1
CASSQEGDGPYGYTF
>TRBV29-1
CSVAKGLQSRANVLTF
>TRBV28
CATLTPTGRDERVLALHF
>TRBV5-1
CASSASQYEQYF
>TRBV10-3
CASKPGQGAYEQYF
>TRBV5-1
CASSLSTGGDYGYTF
>TRBV2
CASKIQGFYEQYF
>TRBV5-6
CASSWGGSGANVLTF
>TRBV9
CASSVWDTNQPQHF
>TRBV5-1
CASSLWTPASTDTQYF
>TRBV29-1
CSGLRGGGTEAFF
>TRBV30
CAWSSGEYSNQPQHF
>TRBV11-1
CASSRTTGNTIYF
>TRBV30
CAWSVLTEKLFF
>TRBV13
CASSPRRSAISGNTIYF
>TRBV5-1
CASSLGRDRGTSEAFF
>TRBV5-1
CASSLLAGTVGEKLFF
>TRBV6-5
CASRPYPTGGIEAFF
>TRBV18
CASSGTGTGYEQYF
>TRBV7-8
CASSSQNSNQPQHF
>TRBV2
CASSRNLRETQYF
>TRBV7-7
CASRLGGARWNCNEQFF
>TRBV5-1
CASSLEGQNYNEQFF
>TRBV5-1
CASSFSAGGNIGANVLTF
>TRBV7-2
CASSSSGTSGETQYF
>TRBV7-2
CASKLTRDKEYGYTF
>TRBV27
CASSLRPGPTYEQYF
>TRBV4-2
CASSNRDRLIVLGNEQFF
>TRBV5-3
CASTLRKNRNRGYTF
>TRBV29-1
CSVERTGKETQYF
>TRBV9
CASSVAPTGSSYNSPLHF
>TRBV28
CASSLLARPKTQYF
>TRBV19
CASRPSVGQSNYGYTF
>TRBV19
CASSSTSGETQYF
>TRBV18
CASSPGFTDTQYF
>TRBV9
CASSVGYRGGEQYF
>TRBV4-1
CASSQVNRGRSTDTQYF